One and the same sample provided the 19 T cell receptor beta chains below, sequenced in a study of blood T cells in healthy people across ages. Combining a sample-barcoded 5' primer with a J-beta primer mix, a second PCR ran for about 6 to 11 cycles. TCRdb re-called the 5' RACE reads with MiXCR, one entry per CDR3 protein. The sample consists of 1.8 million or so distinct CDR3 sequences, 39% of them appearing once. Specimen: blood. The receptors come from a human donor in good health.

The chain employs TRBV2 and TRBJ2-2; D remains unclear. Trimming took 11 bases from V and 8 from J, leaving 12 bases between them. Looked up from germline, CDR1 is SNHLY and CDR2 is FYNNEI. The CDR3 extends over 11 amino acids. CDR3 loop: CAGQLMGELFF. CDR3 nucleotides: TGTGCCGGTCAGTTGATGGGGGAGCTGTTTTTT.

This clonotype came up a few times. The chain combines TRBV20-1 with TRBJ2-6; no reliable D call. CDR1 is DFQATT, CDR2 SNEGSKA, per germline (reference sequence). Trimming left V 1 base short and J 1 base short, with 5 bases between. This CDR3 comprises 14 residues. As DNA, the CDR3 is TGCAGTGCTAGAGCAACTTCTGGGGCCAACGTCCTGACTTTC. Translated, it gives CSARATSGANVLTF.

In this sample, this clonotype turned up once. The V and J genes are TRBV15 and TRBJ2-1; tentatively, D is TRBD1 (5 bases). The CDR3 has 15 amino acids. Germline lookup yields CDR1 LNHNV and CDR2 YYDKDF (reference sequence). The germline V and J ends were trimmed by 0 bases and 5 bases, with 11 bases remaining between them. CDR3 coding DNA: TGTGCCACCAGCAGAGAAAAGGGGATAAACAATGAGCAGTTCTTC. This encodes CATSREKGINNEQFF.

As regards this clonotype: One end of the junction fails to match germline, which may point to a read error. The chain carries TRBV12-3 or TRBV12-4 and TRBJ1-1; D uncertain. This CDR3 comprises 13 residues. This CDR3 is CVSSSRVGTEAFF. DNA of the CDR3: TGTGTCAGCAGTTCCCGGGTGGGCACTGAAGCTTTCTTT.

The sample holds many counts of this clonotype. The CDR3: CASSLDSLNQPQHF. CDR3 sequence (DNA): TGCGCCAGCAGCCTTGACAGCCTCAATCAGCCCCAGCATTTT. This chain uses TRBV5-1 with TRBJ1-5; D is possibly TRBD1 (5 bases). The germline V and J ends were trimmed by 4 bases and 3 bases, with 11 bases remaining between them. In germline, CDR1 is SGHRS, CDR2 YFSETQ. The CDR3 extends over 14 amino acids.

The chain links TRBV4-3 to TRBJ1-1; D gene unclear. Germline CDR1 and CDR2: LGHNA and YSLEER. Trimming cost V 0 bases and J 8 bases, with 13 bases left between them. The CDR3 contains 14 residues. This CDR3 reads CASSQDPRLPEAFF. The DNA of the CDR3 is TGCGCCAGCAGCCAAGATCCCCGACTGCCGGAAGCTTTCTTT.

This clonotype has more than one count but fewer than ten. The chain uses TRBV10-3 and TRBJ1-5, with TRBD1 matching 9 bases. The CDR3 runs 14 residues. V dropped 3 bases and J dropped 6; count of bases not matched to a gene: 3. Germline assignment: CDR1 ENHRY and CDR2 SYGVKD. The CDR3 DNA sequence: TGTGCCATCAGTGAACAGGGGGCGGGTCAGCCCCAGCATTTT. This encodes CAISEQGAGQPQHF.

This clonotype turned up a few times. The chain combines TRBV4-3 with TRBJ1-2; D not resolved. Trimming cost V 1 base and J 6 bases, with 9 bases left between them. This CDR3 has 13 residues. From germline, CDR1 is LGHNA and CDR2 YSLEER. The CDR3 DNA reads TGCGCCAGCAGCCAAGTCGTAACGGATGGCTACACCTTC. Translated: CASSQVVTDGYTF.

This clonotype was picked up a small number of times. Possible read error: a much larger clone is one base away. The chain couples TRBV20-1 to TRBJ1-2; 7 bases fit TRBD1. This CDR3 is built from 14 residues. CDR1 DFQATT and CDR2 SNEGSKA come from the germline V gene (reference sequence). The V gene end was trimmed by 6 bases and the J gene end by 8 bases; junction bases not matched to a gene: 15. CDR3 in DNA: TGCAGTGCCCGAAATGCTGCAGGGGGTCAGGGCTACACCTTC. Its translation is CSARNAAGGQGYTF.

V gene TRBV7-2 combines with J gene TRBJ1-2; the D is unclear. The CDR3 sequence is 14 residues long. The V end lost 5 bases, the J end lost 7 bases, and 17 bases lay between the germline ends. The germline V gene encodes CDR1 SGHTA and CDR2 FQGNSA. For the CDR3, the DNA is TGTGCCAGCAGCCCTAGAGAGGGCTTCTCTGGCTACACCTTC. This encodes CASSPREGFSGYTF.

Remarks on this clonotype: A much larger clone is a single base away; this may be a read error. The V and J genes are TRBV20-1 and TRBJ1-1; no clear D gene. Germline assignment: CDR1 DFQATT and CDR2 SNEGSKA (reference sequence). This CDR3 region has 11 residues. This CDR3 reads CNAPRASEAFF. The CDR3 bases are TGCAATGCTCCTCGGGCGTCTGAAGCTTTCTTT.

This chain connects TRBV7-9 to TRBJ2-1; 7 bases are a match to TRBD1. Germline assignment: CDR1 SEHNR and CDR2 FQNEAQ (reference sequence). This CDR3 comprises 15 residues. The V segment lost 5 bases and the J segment 3 bases; nucleotides outside the gene matches: 7. DNA for the CDR3: TGTGCCAGCAGCCAGGGGGTTACAGTCTACAATGAGCAGTTCTTC. The encoded protein is CASSQGVTVYNEQFF.

This clonotype has ten or more counts. The V call is TRBV6-2 or TRBV6-3, the J call TRBJ2-4, with TRBD1 identical over 9 bases. Germline CDR1 and CDR2: MNHEY and SVGEGT. The length of the CDR3 is 15 residues. The J segment lost 1 base and the V segment lost 6 bases, leaving 4 bases of the junction unmatched. The CDR3 here is CASRHRGLAKNIQYF. The CDR3 region has the DNA TGTGCCAGCAGGCACAGGGGGCTGGCCAAAAACATTCAGTACTTC.

The chain carries TRBV7-3 and TRBJ2-5; 11 nucleotides agree with TRBD1. The J call may be wrong; the DNA end is better matched by TRBJ2-7. CDR1 is SGHTA and CDR2 is FQGTGA in the germline V gene. CDR3 size: 16 residues. The CDR3, as DNA: TGTGCCAGCAGTTCGGGGGGCTGGACAGGGGGCAACGAGCAGTACTTC. It yields the protein CASSSGGWTGGNEQYF.

The chain links TRBV15 to TRBJ2-5; possibly TRBD1 for D (5 bases). The germline V gene encodes CDR1 LNHNV and CDR2 YYDKDF (reference sequence). Trimming removed 0 bases at V and 4 bases at J, with 12 bases between. This CDR3 is 15 amino acids long. CDR3: CATSRDLGRAETQYF. CDR3 DNA: TGTGCCACCAGCAGAGATTTGGGCAGGGCAGAGACCCAGTACTTC.

This rearrangement joins TRBV6-5 to TRBJ2-5; 7 bases align to TRBD2. Germline CDR1 reads MNHEY; CDR2 reads SVGAGI. The CDR3 has 14 amino acids. V lost 5 bases to trimming and J lost 5 bases; unmatched junction nucleotides: 8. This CDR3 reads CASSEAGSQETQYF. CDR3 nucleotides: TGTGCCAGCAGTGAAGCGGGGTCACAGGAGACCCAGTACTTC.

V usage is TRBV27 and J usage is TRBJ2-7; D gene unclear. The DNA end is more similar to TRBJ2-5, so the J call may be wrong. CDR3 length equals 14 residues. CDR1 is MNHEY, CDR2 SMNVEV, per germline (reference sequence). CDR3 DNA sequence: TGTGCCAGCAGTCCCGTAGGACCATTTGAGACCCAGTACTTC. This sequence encodes CASSPVGPFETQYF.

This clonotype has a handful of counts. V usage is TRBV12-3 or TRBV12-4 and J usage is TRBJ2-5; TRBD1 matches at 8 bases. The CDR3 length is 14 residues. Trimming removed 6 bases from V and 4 bases from J; junction bases left unmatched: 7. The CDR3 loop reads CASSLDRVLETQYF. In DNA, the CDR3 is TGTGCCAGCAGCTTGGACAGGGTTTTAGAGACCCAGTACTTC.

This sequence joins TRBV7-2 and TRBJ2-7; 7 nucleotides agree with TRBD2. CDR3 size: 14 residues. CDR1 and CDR2 (germline): SGHTA, FQGNSA. Losses at the gene ends were 3 bases for V and 4 bases for J; bases not matched to a gene: 6. CDR3 residues: CASSFYSGAYEQYF. The DNA for the CDR3 is TGTGCCAGCAGCTTTTACAGCGGGGCTTACGAGCAGTACTTC.